This TCR beta chain was observed in a study of blood T cell repertoires in COVID-19. Study context: COVID-19 samples, acute and convalescent, were from the United States, Italy and Spain. In each case, the material was cDNA or gDNA derived from T cells, B-cell-depleted T cells, or PBMCs.

This CDR3 has 15 amino acids. Germline CDR1 and CDR2: SGHDT and YYEEEE. V was pared by 0 bases and J by 4 bases, with 13 bases between. Seattle patients were enrolled while actively infected and followed longitudinally. In the authors' workflow: Estimated nucleated cell counts came from reference gene primer amplification. Only in-frame clones appear in the TCRdb table, and some are missing; sequencing was by immunoSEQ multiplex PCR. The V and J calls and the clone size are those of that table, but D and trimming were determined from the DNA. The sample has roughly 350,000 clones; roughly 90% are singletons.

The sequencing input was peripheral blood. The sequence came from a woman aged 70-85 years with COVID-19, enrolled during active disease. The V gene is TRBV5-6, the J gene TRBJ1-1; D possibly corresponds to TRBD1 (5 bases). The CDR3 bases are TGTGCCAGCAGCTTGGGGGCGGGGGTACTCACTGAAGCTTTCTTT. This codes for CASSLGAGVLTEAFF.